Reported below is one T cell receptor (beta chain). Its target is not known. These data belong to a study of PD-L1 blockade in urothelial cancer. At the level of the study: Median blood clonality was around 0.074, with about 86,000 unique TCRs. General study results and limits: When pretreatment blood TCR clonality was below the median, it predicted better survival. It was durable-benefit patients whose tumor-associated blood clones expanded more at 3 weeks.

Method: immunoSEQ multiplex PCR; TCRdb's copy keeps in-frame clones and lacks some. Of roughly 50,000 clones listed, 85% to 90% are singletons. The CDR3 is made up of 14 amino acids. J gave up 3 bases and V 7 bases, and 6 bases lay outside the gene matches. Germline V gives CDR1 MNHEY, CDR2 SMNVEV (reference sequence). Time point in this sample: pretreatment peripheral blood. The source is a man aged 70 or older with urothelial cancer. The material sequenced was PBMCs, taken around atezolizumab (anti-PD-L1) treatment. The J gene is TRBJ2-1, the V gene TRBV27, with TRBD2 matching 7 bases. The CDR3 loop reads CASNRGGYYNEQFF. In DNA form, the CDR3 reads TGTGCCAGCAATCGGGGAGGGTACTACAATGAGCAGTTCTTC.